The entry that follows covers one TCR beta chain sequence. Its antigen is unidentified. These data belong to a study of type 1 regulatory T cells. Study-level points and caveats: Type 1 regulatory T cells had a more restricted TCR repertoire than non-type 1 regulatory T cells.

TCRdb ran MiXCR on the reads and lists one entry per CDR3 protein. The data contain tens of thousands of distinct CDR3 sequences, around 21% of them singletons. The trim removed 0 bases at V and 9 bases at J, leaving 8 bases unmatched. From germline, CDR1 is SGDLS and CDR2 YYNGEE. The CDR3 runs 16 residues. Source material: cultured type 1 regulatory T (Tr1) cells, either the whole culture or a sorted fraction (not recorded which). This sequence originates from a human donor in good health. V gene TRBV9 combines with J gene TRBJ2-1; 11 bases map to TRBD2. CDR3 loop: CASSVGLLAGVVEQFF. The CDR3 nucleotides are TGTGCCAGCAGCGTAGGGTTACTAGCGGGAGTGGTTGAGCAGTTCTTC. Variable domain in full (rest from reference TRBV9 and TRBJ2-1): DSGVTQTPKHLITATGQRVTLRCSPRSGDLSVYWYQQSLDQGLQFLIQYYNGEERAKGNILERFSAQQFPDLHSELNLSSLELGDSALYFCASSVGLLAGVVEQFFGPGTRLTVL.